This TCR beta chain was sequenced for a study of shared clonotypes between healthy human individuals. TCRdb keeps only in-frame clones here, not all; method: immunoSEQ multiplex PCR. The sample carries about 1.1 million clones, 75% to 85% recorded once. This clone was counted only a few times. Its antigen is still unknown. V shed 3 bases and J 5 bases; nucleotides not matched to a gene: 5. The CDR3 runs 15 residues. Germline values: CDR1 SNHLY, CDR2 FYNNEI. Findings and limits, study-wide: Genetic and exposure-history diversity was limited by the few donors. Non-shared clonotypes were found to have lower generation probabilities than the clonotypes that were shared by all four of the sorted-subset donors.

The chain employs TRBV2 and TRBJ2-7, with TRBD2 identical over 12 bases. The TCR comes from a man between 18 and 29 years old in good health. Some clones in this sample may be carry-over from other donors' samples. Sequencing was done on a sample of memory CD4+ T cells from PBMCs. Described subset: CD45RA-negative fraction. The CDR3: CASSDRLAGANEQYF. The CDR3 nucleotides read TGTGCCAGCAGTGATCGACTAGCGGGAGCCAACGAGCAGTACTTC.